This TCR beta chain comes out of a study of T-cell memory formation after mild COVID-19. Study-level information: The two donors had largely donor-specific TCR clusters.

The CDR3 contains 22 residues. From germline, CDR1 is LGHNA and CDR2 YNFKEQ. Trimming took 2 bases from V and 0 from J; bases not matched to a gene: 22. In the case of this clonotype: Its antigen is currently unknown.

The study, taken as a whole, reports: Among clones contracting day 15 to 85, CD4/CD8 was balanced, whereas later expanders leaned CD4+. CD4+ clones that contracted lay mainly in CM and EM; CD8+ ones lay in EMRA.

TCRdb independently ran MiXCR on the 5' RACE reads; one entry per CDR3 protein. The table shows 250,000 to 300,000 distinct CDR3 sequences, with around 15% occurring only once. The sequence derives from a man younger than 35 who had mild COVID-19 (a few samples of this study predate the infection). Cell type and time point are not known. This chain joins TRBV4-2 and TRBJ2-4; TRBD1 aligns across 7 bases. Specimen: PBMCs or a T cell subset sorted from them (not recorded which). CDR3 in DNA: TGTGCCAGCAGCCAATTCCTCAGGGACAGTCGAATTACAGAGGTAGCCAAAAACATTCAGTACTTC. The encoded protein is CASSQFLRDSRITEVAKNIQYF.